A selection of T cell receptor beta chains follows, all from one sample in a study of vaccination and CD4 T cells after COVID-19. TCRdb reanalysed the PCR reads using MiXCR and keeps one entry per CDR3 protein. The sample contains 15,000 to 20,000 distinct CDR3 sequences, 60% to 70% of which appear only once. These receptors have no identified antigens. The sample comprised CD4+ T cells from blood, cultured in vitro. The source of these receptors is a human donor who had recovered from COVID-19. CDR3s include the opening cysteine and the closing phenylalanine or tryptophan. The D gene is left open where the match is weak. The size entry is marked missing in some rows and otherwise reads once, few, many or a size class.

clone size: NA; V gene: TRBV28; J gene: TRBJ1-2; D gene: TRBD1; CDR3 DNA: TGTGCCAGCAGGTTGACAGGGAGGACCTATGGCTACACCTTC; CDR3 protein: CASRLTGRTYGYTF
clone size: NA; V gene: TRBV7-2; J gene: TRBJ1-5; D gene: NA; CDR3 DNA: TGTGCCAGCAGCTCGCAGTGGCTCGCTCAGCCCCAGCATTTT; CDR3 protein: CASSSQWLAQPQHF
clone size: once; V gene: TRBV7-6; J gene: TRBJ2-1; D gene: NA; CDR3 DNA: TGTGCCAGCAGCTTAGCGGGATCTGAGCAGTTCTTC; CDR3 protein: CASSLAGSEQFF
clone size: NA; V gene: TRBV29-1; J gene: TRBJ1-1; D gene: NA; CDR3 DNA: TGCAGCGTTGCCAGGGGTTTCTATGGAGCTTTCTTT; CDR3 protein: CSVARGFYGAFF
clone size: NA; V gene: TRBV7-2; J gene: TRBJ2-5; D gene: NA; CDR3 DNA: TGTGCCAGCAGCCGGACCGGGGAGACCCAGTACTTC; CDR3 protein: CASSRTGETQYF
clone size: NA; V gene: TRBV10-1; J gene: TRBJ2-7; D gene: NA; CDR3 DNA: TGCGCCAGCAGTCTCAGGGCGCAGGGGGAGCAGTACTTC; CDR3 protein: CASSLRAQGEQYF
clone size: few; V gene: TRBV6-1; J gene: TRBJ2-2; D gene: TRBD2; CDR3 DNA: TGTGCCAGCGGATCTAGCGGAGGTGGCACCGGGGAGCTGTTTTTT; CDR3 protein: CASGSSGGGTGELFF
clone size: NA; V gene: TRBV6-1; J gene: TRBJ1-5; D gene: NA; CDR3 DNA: TGTGCCAGCAGGGTCAATGGGGGCGGGCATCAGCCCCAGCATTTT; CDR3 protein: CASRVNGGGHQPQHF
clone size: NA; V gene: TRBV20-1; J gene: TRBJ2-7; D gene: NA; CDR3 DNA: TGCAGTGCTAGGGGGGGGCGGGACGGCTACGAGCAGTACTTC; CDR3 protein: CSARGGRDGYEQYF
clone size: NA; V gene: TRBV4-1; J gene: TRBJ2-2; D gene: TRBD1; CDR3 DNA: TGCGCCAGCAGCCAAGATTTGGGACAGGGGGCGGCCACCGGGGAGCTGTTTTTT; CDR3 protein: CASSQDLGQGAATGELFF
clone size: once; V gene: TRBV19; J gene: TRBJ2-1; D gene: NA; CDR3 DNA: TGTGCCAGCGCCGGACTGCCGTACAATGAGCAGTTCTTC; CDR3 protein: CASAGLPYNEQFF
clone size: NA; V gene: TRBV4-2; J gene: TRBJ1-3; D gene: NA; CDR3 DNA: TGTGCCAGCAGCCAAGAGGGGAGCTCTGGAAACACCATATATTTT; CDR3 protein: CASSQEGSSGNTIYF
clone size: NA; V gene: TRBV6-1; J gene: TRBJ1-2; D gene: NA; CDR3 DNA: TGTGCCAGCCGAGGGACCGTGGGTGATAAAAACTATGGCTACACCTTC; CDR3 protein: CASRGTVGDKNYGYTF
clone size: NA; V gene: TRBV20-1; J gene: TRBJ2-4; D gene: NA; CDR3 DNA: TGCAGTGCTTCCCGCGGGGGCCCAGCGGGAAACATTCAGTACTTC; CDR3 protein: CSASRGGPAGNIQYF
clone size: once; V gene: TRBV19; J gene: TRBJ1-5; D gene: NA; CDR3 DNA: TGTGCCAGTACCGCACAGGGTGGCCCTCGTCCCCAGCATTTT; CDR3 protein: CASTAQGGPRPQHF
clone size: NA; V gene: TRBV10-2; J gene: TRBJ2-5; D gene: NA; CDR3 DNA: TGCGCCAGCAGTGAAAGTATGGAGACCCAGTACTTC; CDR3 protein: CASSESMETQYF
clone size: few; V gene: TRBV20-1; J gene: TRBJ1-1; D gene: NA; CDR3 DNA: TGCAGTGCTAGGGTGGGGGAATGGAACACTGAAGCTTTCTTT; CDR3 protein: CSARVGEWNTEAFF
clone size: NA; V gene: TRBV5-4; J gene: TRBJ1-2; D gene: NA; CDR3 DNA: TGTGCCAGCAGCTTTGAGACAGGAGGCGGCTACACCTTC; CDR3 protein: CASSFETGGGYTF
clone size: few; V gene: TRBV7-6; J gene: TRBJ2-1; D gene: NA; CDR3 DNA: TGTGCCAGCAGCTTGGGGGACTACAATGAGCAGTTCTTC; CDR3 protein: CASSLGDYNEQFF
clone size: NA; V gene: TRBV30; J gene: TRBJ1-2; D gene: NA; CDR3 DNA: TGTGCCTGGAGGACACTTCAGGCCTCTCGGTATGGCTACACCTTC; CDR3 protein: CAWRTLQASRYGYTF
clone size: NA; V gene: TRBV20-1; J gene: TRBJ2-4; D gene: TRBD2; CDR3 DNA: TGCAGTGCTAGACTAGCGGGAGCCAAAAACATTCAGTACTTC; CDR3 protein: CSARLAGAKNIQYF
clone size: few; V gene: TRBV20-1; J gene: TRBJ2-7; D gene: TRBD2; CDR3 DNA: TGCAGTGCAAGGACTAGCGGACCCTACGAGCAGTACTTC; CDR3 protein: CSARTSGPYEQYF